This T cell receptor beta chain was observed in a study of blood T cells in healthy people across ages. Study findings and constraints: Measured against age, TCR beta diversity per million T cells decreased in a roughly linear manner.

Germline CDR1 is MNHNS and CDR2 is SASEGT. The CDR3 spans 14 residues. A note on this clonotype: Its antigen remains unidentified.

Then a second PCR, running roughly 6 to 12 cycles, was carried out with a sample-barcoded 5' primer and a J-beta primer mix. Each cDNA molecule was tagged by a template-switch adaptor with 12 random nucleotides. TCRdb analysed the 5' RACE reads with MiXCR anew, one entry per CDR3 protein. The sample lists approximately 800,000 distinct CDR3 sequences, approximately 53% seen once, with approximately 40% in the top ten. The origin of this receptor is a man aged 80 or over in good health. The sequencing input was blood. This chain links TRBV6-1 with TRBJ2-7; 7 bases are a match to TRBD1. Judging by the DNA end, TRBJ2-5 fits better; the J call may be wrong. The CDR3 DNA sequence: TGTGCCAGCAGTGAAGAAACAGGGGTAAAGACCCAGTACTTC. It specifies CASSEETGVKTQYF.